A selection of T cell receptor beta chains follows, all from one sample in a study of blood T cell repertoires in COVID-19. TCRdb's copy holds only in-frame clones and misses some; the assay was immunoSEQ multiplex PCR. Of about 190,000 clones listed, roughly 84% were seen once; the top ten hold around 5.2%. The sequenced sample was peripheral blood. The origin of the receptors is an elderly woman with acute or convalescent COVID-19. Each CDR3 is given with its conserved first and last residue. The D gene is left open where the match is weak. Size is omitted from some rows. Given values are once, few, many or a class for expanded clones.

J gene,V gene,clone size,D gene,CDR3 DNA,CDR3 protein
TRBJ2-5,TRBV24-1,once,TRBD2,TGTGCCACCAGCTCGTCTAGCGGGAGTTCGGAGACCCAGTACTTC,CATSSSSGSSETQYF
TRBJ2-5,TRBV28,.,TRBD2,TGTGCCAGCCGAAGGGGGCTAGCGGGACTTCAAGAGACCCAGTACTTC,CASRRGLAGLQETQYF
TRBJ1-1,TRBV5-4,.,.,TGTGCCAGCAGCTCACGGACAGAAAACACTGAAGCTTTCTTT,CASSSRTENTEAFF
TRBJ2-5,TRBV2,.,.,TGTGCCAGCACCCTGAGAGAGACCCAGTACTTC,CASTLRETQYF
TRBJ2-7,TRBV5-5,.,.,TGTGCCAGCAGCTTGTTGCCGGGAGAGACCTACGAGCAGTACTTC,CASSLLPGETYEQYF
TRBJ2-7,TRBV5-1,few,TRBD1,TGCGCCAGCAGCGGGCAGGGGGCAAGTTACGAGCAGTACTTC,CASSGQGASYEQYF
TRBJ1-2,TRBV19,.,.,TGTGCCAGTAGTATAGATCAGGGTCGGGGGATTGCTAAAGGCTACACCTTC,CASSIDQGRGIAKGYTF
TRBJ2-1,TRBV5-1,.,.,TGCGCCAGCAGCTTAATAGACAGTAGCAATGAGCAGTTCTTC,CASSLIDSSNEQFF
TRBJ2-1,TRBV18,once,.,TGTGCCAGCTCACCCTTAGTGACTAGGGACAATGAGCAGTTCTTC,CASSPLVTRDNEQFF
TRBJ1-1,TRBV19,once,.,TGTGCCAGTAGTACCCTGGATCGGGGAAGCACTGAAGCTTTCTTT,CASSTLDRGSTEAFF
TRBJ1-6,TRBV30,few,.,TGTGCCTGGAGTGTAAACCCTCGCGGCTCACCCCTCCACTTT,CAWSVNPRGSPLHF
TRBJ1-1,TRBV11-3,.,.,TGTGCCAGCAGCTTATTGTGGGGACTTAACACTGAAGCTTTCTTT,CASSLLWGLNTEAFF
TRBJ2-6,TRBV5-4,.,.,TGTGCCAGCAGCCAGGGCTCAGGCTCTGGGGCCAACGTCCTGACTTTC,CASSQGSGSGANVLTF
TRBJ1-2,TRBV4-3,.,.,TGCGCCAGCAGCCCGTTTTTAGGGGGGGTCAACTATGGCTACACCTTC,CASSPFLGGVNYGYTF
TRBJ1-3,TRBV18,.,.,TGTGCCAGCTCACCAACTACGGACTCTGGAAACACCATATATTTT,CASSPTTDSGNTIYF
TRBJ2-1,TRBV19,.,TRBD2,TGTGCCAGTATCGACGGCGGGGAGGGGTCCAATGAGCAGTTCTTC,CASIDGGEGSNEQFF